This TCR beta chain was documented in a study of blood T cells in healthy people across ages. Whole-study results and caveats: TCR beta diversity was tightly associated with the proportion of naive T cells.

This clonotype was counted only a few times. What it binds is not known. From germline, CDR1 is SQVTM and CDR2 ANQGSEA. V lost 0 bases and J 1 base, leaving 9 bases between the germline ends. The CDR3 sequence is 14 residues long. Alongside a J-beta primer mix, a sample-barcoded 5' primer served in a second PCR lasting about 7 to 11 cycles. One entry per CDR3 protein, called by TCRdb with MiXCR from the 5' RACE reads. The table records 700,000 to 900,000 distinct CDR3 sequences, under 30% of them present only once. This sample was also put to use in a study of T cells of mothers and their children. As reported in that work: Related mother-child pairs shared marginally more repertoire than unrelated pairs, though not significantly.

Sequencing was carried out using blood. The genes are TRBV29-1 and TRBJ2-5; D is possibly TRBD2 (5 bases). This TCR was recovered from a boy between 10 and 17 years old in good health. The CDR3 coding sequence is TGCAGCGTTGAAGATAAGCGGTTCCAAGAGACCCAGTACTTC. Protein product: CSVEDKRFQETQYF.